This T cell receptor (beta chain) was documented in a study of blood T cells in healthy people across ages. Through a sample-barcoded 5' primer and a J-beta primer mix, a second PCR was run for roughly 7 to 12 cycles. Each cDNA molecule was tagged by a template-switch adaptor that had 12 random nucleotides. MiXCR, run by TCRdb on the 5' RACE reads, gives a single entry per CDR3 protein. The profile covers about 1.6 million distinct CDR3 sequences, with 34% appearing a single time and over 9% taken by the ten largest. J gave up 0 bases and V 0 bases, and 8 bases lay outside the gene matches. The CDR3 sequence is 17 residues long. In germline, CDR1 is LGHDT, CDR2 YNNKEL (reference sequence).

The sequence was collected from a young woman in good health. The sequenced material came from blood. The chain employs TRBV3-1 and TRBJ2-7; 7 bases map to TRBD2. The CDR3 nucleotides read TGTGCCAGCAGCCAAGATCTTGGAAGCGGGACCTCCTACGAGCAGTACTTC. Protein sequence: CASSQDLGSGTSYEQYF.